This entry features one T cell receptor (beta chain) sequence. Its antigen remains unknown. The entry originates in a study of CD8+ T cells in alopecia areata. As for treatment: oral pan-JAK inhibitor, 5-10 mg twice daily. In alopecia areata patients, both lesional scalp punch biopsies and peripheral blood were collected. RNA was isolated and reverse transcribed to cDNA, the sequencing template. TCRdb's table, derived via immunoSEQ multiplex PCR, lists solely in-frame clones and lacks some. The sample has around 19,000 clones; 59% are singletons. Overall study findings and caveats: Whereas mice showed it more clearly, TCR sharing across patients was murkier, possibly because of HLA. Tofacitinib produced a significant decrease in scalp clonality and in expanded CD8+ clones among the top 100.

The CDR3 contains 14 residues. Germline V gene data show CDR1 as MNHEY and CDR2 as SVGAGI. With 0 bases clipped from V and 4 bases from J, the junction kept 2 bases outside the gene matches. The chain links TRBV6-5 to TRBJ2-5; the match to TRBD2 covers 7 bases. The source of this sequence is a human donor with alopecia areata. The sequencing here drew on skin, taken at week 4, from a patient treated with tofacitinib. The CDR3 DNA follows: TGTGCCAGCAGTTACTCCAGGGAGGGAGAGACCCAGTACTTC. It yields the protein CASSYSREGETQYF.